The 14 T cell receptor beta chains in this list originate from one sample, sequenced in a study of control samples from healthy donors and cancer patients. Generated by immunoSEQ multiplex PCR, the TCRdb table keeps only in-frame clones and is missing some. The data show some 130,000 clones, approximately 92% seen once. The sequencing input was blood. These receptor sequences come from a man in his forties in good health.

The V call is TRBV21-1, the J call TRBJ1-6. TRBV21-1 is assigned pseudogene status. This CDR3 is built from 21 residues. CDR3: CASSKGGGGTKRESYNSPLHF. DNA of the CDR3: TGTGCCAGCAGCAAAGGCGGAGGGGGGACTAAGAGGGAGTCCTATAATTCACCCCTCCACTTT.

The chain links TRBV5-6 to TRBJ1-2; D gene uncertain. The CDR3 is made up of 14 amino acids. Germline V gene sequence: CDR1 SGHDT, CDR2 YYEEEE. V lost 4 bases, J lost 8 bases, and 18 bases lay in between. The CDR3 DNA reads TGTGCCAGCAGCATCACCCTGCTTCAAGTCGGCTACACCTTC. It codes for CASSITLLQVGYTF.

The rearrangement links TRBV5-4 to TRBJ2-2, with D tentatively TRBD2 (6 bases). Germline values: CDR1 SGHNT, CDR2 YYREEE (reference sequence). The CDR3 totals 14 residues. With 4 bases removed from V and 2 bases from J, the gap between germline ends came to 9 bases. DNA for the CDR3: TGTGCCAGCAGCCGGGACTTCAACACCGGGGAGCTGTTTTTT. Amino acid sequence: CASSRDFNTGELFF.

The V gene is TRBV6-5, the J gene TRBJ2-5; the D is unclear. Trimming removed 10 bases at V and 5 bases at J, with 17 bases between. There are 13 residues in the CDR3. CDR1 and CDR2 (germline): MNHEY, SVGAGI. The CDR3 DNA reads TGTGCCACCCGACGGACCCCTCCCGAGACCCAGTACTTC. Encoded protein: CATRRTPPETQYF.

The chain is built from TRBV7-3 and TRBJ1-3; D is unclear. Germline values: CDR1 SGHTA, CDR2 FQGTGA. The V and J ends lost 2 bases and 2 bases respectively, with 4 bases between them. The CDR3 is made up of 13 amino acids. DNA for the CDR3: TGTGCCAGCAGCTTAGAGGCTGGAAACACCATATATTTT. Translation: CASSLEAGNTIYF.

The CDR3 here is CASSMGGGNNEQFF. As DNA, the CDR3 is TGTGCCAGCAGCATGGGAGGGGGGAACAATGAGCAGTTCTTC. V and J are TRBV11-2 and TRBJ2-1; a weak D match, TRBD2 (7 bases). V was pared by 5 bases and J by 5 bases, with 13 bases between. CDR1 and CDR2 from the germline V gene are SGHAT and FQNNGV. The CDR3 runs to 14 residues.

The rearrangement uses TRBV6-1 and TRBJ2-1, with D uncertain. The CDR3 sequence is 13 residues long. Trimming took off 1 base at V and 4 bases at J, with 5 bases between the two ends. Germline CDR1 reads MNHNS; CDR2 reads SASEGT. This CDR3 is CASSEGRYNEQFF. The CDR3 DNA is TGTGCCAGCAGTGAAGGAAGATACAATGAGCAGTTCTTC.

The gene calls are TRBV10-3 and TRBJ2-3, with 10 positions matching TRBD2. CDR1 and CDR2 from the germline V gene are ENHRY and SYGVKD. This CDR3 has 16 amino acids. With 11 bases clipped from V and 1 base from J, the junction kept 12 bases outside the gene matches. In DNA form, the CDR3 reads TGTGCCGCCCAAAAGGAGGGGACTAGCGGCACAGATACGCAGTATTTT. Residues: CAAQKEGTSGTDTQYF.

The genes are TRBV27 and TRBJ1-6; D is uncertain. CDR1 MNHEY and CDR2 SMNVEV come from the germline V gene (reference sequence). The CDR3 runs 16 residues. Trimming pared 6 bases from V and 6 bases from J, leaving 18 bases between. CDR3 loop: CASSPRAEEFNSPLHF. DNA of the CDR3: TGTGCCAGCAGCCCCCGCGCGGAGGAGTTTAATTCACCCCTCCACTTT.

This clone was seen a handful of times. Other DNA sequences in this sample translate to the same CDR3. V is TRBV18 and J is TRBJ1-6, with unresolved D. The CDR3 loop spans 14 amino acids. V was pared by 2 bases and J by 8 bases, with 10 bases between. Looked up from germline, CDR1 is KGHSH and CDR2 is LQKENI. The CDR3 region is CASSPGVADSPLHF. The CDR3 coding sequence is TGTGCCAGCTCACCAGGGGTAGCGGATTCACCCCTCCACTTT. The variable domain in full, completed from reference TRBV18 and TRBJ1-6, reads NAGVMQNPRHLVRRRGQEARLRCSPMKGHSHVYWYRQLPEEGLKFMVYLQKENIIDESGMPKERFSAEFPKEGPSILRIQQVVRGDSAAYFCASSPGVADSPLHFGNGTRLTVT.

The rearrangement uses TRBV13 and TRBJ1-3; the match to TRBD1 covers 7 bases. The CDR3 extends over 16 amino acids. The germline V gene has CDR1 PRHDT and CDR2 FYEKMQ (reference sequence). Unmatched junction bases numbered 16, after V lost 4 bases and J lost 10 bases. CDR3 DNA: TGTGCCAGCAGCTCACTTCGCAGGGGGGCCAGGAGGACCATATATTTT. Translation: CASSSLRRGARRTIYF. The entire variable domain, with the rest obtained from reference TRBV13 and TRBJ1-3, is as follows: AAGVIQSPRHLIKEKRETATLKCYPIPRHDTVYWYQQGPGQDPQFLISFYEKMQSDKGSIPDRFSAQQFSDYHSELNMSSLELGDSALYFCASSSLRRGARRTIYFGEGSWLTVV.

J is TRBJ1-2 and V is TRBV5-1, with a possible D match to TRBD1 (6 bases). In germline, CDR1 is SGHRS, CDR2 YFSETQ. Trimming took off 4 bases at V and 2 bases at J, with 15 bases between the two ends. The CDR3 spans 15 residues. The CDR3 sequence: CASSQGTDENYGYTF. The CDR3 DNA reads TGCGCCAGCAGCCAGGGGACCGACGAAAACTATGGCTACACCTTC.

The chain links TRBV27 to TRBJ2-7; TRBD2 is a possible D gene (5 bases). Germline values: CDR1 MNHEY, CDR2 SMNVEV (reference sequence). V lost 6 bases and J lost 5, with 23 bases in between. The CDR3 has 16 amino acids. In DNA, the CDR3 is TGTGCCAGCAGCTTGGGGTCGGTGGACTCCACCCACGAGCAGTACTTC. It encodes CASSLGSVDSTHEQYF.

The chain links TRBV27 to TRBJ1-5; D remains unclear. The V end was cut by 3 bases, the J end by 6 bases, with 9 bases between. The CDR3 extends over 13 amino acids. CDR1 is MNHEY, CDR2 SMNVEV, per germline (reference sequence). The CDR3 nucleotides read TGTGCCAGCAGTTTTAATTTCCGTCAGCCCCAGCATTTT. It codes for CASSFNFRQPQHF.